The T cell receptor (beta chain) under discussion was sequenced for a study of cytomegalovirus exposure and HLA in healthy donors. Trimming removed 6 bases from V and 3 bases from J; junction bases left unmatched: 10. Germline V gene lookup returns CDR1 SQVTM and CDR2 ANQGSEA. The CDR3 runs to 14 residues. Amplification used 60 Vbeta primers and 13 Jbeta primers. Generated by immunoSEQ multiplex PCR, the TCRdb table keeps only in-frame clones and is missing some. Among roughly 140,000 clones listed, around 66% were seen once. Specimen: PBMCs. The TCR was taken from a woman aged 30 to 39 in good health and CMV-seropositive. The chain links TRBV29-1 to TRBJ2-7; 8 positions agree with TRBD1. The CDR3 DNA follows: TGCAGCGTGCTTCAGGACAGGGTGTTCTACGAGCAGTACTTC. Translating it yields CSVLQDRVFYEQYF.